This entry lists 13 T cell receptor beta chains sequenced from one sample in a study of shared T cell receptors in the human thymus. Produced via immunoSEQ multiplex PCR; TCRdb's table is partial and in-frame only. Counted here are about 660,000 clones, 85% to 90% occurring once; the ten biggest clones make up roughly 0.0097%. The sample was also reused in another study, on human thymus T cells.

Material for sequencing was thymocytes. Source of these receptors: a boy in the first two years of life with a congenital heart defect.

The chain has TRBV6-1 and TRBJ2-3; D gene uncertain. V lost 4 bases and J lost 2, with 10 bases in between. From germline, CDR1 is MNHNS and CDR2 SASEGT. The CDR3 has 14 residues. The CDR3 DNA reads TGTGCCAGCAGTGTGGGCATACTCACAGATACGCAGTATTTT. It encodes CASSVGILTDTQYF.

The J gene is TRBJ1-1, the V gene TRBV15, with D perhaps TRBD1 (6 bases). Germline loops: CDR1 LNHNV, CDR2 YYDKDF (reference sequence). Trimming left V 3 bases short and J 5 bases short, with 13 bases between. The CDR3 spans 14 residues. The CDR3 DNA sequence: TGTGCCACCAGCAGCGCAGGGGCTCGGACTGAAGCTTTCTTT. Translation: CATSSAGARTEAFF.

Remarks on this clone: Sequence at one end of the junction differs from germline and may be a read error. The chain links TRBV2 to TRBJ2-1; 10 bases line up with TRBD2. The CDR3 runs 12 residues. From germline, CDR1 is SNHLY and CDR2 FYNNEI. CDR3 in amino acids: CASSDVSGRTVF. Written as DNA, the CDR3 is TGTGCCAGCAGTGATGTTAGCGGGAGGACGGTCTTC.

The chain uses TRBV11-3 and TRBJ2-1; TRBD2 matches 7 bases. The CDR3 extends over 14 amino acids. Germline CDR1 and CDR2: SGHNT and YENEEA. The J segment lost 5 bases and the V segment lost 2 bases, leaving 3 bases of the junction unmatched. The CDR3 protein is CASSLRGLNNEQFF. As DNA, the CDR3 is TGTGCCAGCAGCTTAAGGGGACTAAACAATGAGCAGTTCTTC.

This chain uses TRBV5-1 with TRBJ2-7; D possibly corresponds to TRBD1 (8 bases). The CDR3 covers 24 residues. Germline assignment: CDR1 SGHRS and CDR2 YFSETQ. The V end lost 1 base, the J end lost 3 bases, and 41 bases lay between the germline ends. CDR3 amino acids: CASSLRIGDRRQLSGSSWFYEQYF. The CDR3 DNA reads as TGCGCCAGCAGCTTGAGGATAGGGGACAGGCGACAGCTTAGCGGGTCCTCTTGGTTCTACGAGCAGTACTTC.

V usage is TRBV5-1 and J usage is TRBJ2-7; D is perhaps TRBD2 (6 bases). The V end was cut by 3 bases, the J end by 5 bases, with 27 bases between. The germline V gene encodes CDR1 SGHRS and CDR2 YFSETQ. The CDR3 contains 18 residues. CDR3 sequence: CASSWGGVGLLAGHEQYF. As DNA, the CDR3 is TGCGCCAGCAGCTGGGGCGGTGTTGGACTCCTCGCGGGACACGAGCAGTACTTC. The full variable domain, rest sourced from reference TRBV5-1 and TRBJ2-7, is KAGVTQTPRYLIKTRGQQVTLSCSPISGHRSVSWYQQTPGQGLQFLFEYFSETQRNKGNFPGRFSGRQFSNSRSEMNVSTLELGDSALYLCASSWGGVGLLAGHEQYFGPGTRLTVT.

The DNA for the CDR3 is TGCGCCAGCAGCCAAGACCCAGGACAGGGGGCGGGCGAGCAGTACTTC. This sequence encodes CASSQDPGQGAGEQYF. V gene TRBV4-3 combines with J gene TRBJ2-7, with 11 bases that match TRBD1. Per the germline V gene, CDR1 is LGHNA and CDR2 is YSLEER. The trim removed 0 bases at V and 6 bases at J, leaving 7 bases unmatched. The length of the CDR3 is 16 residues.

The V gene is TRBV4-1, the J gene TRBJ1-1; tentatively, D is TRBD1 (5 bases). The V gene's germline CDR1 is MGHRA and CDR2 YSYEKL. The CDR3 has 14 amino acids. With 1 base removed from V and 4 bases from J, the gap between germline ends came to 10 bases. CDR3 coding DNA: TGCGCCAGCAGCCAAGTTGGGAGGGGCACTGAAGCTTTCTTT. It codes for CASSQVGRGTEAFF.

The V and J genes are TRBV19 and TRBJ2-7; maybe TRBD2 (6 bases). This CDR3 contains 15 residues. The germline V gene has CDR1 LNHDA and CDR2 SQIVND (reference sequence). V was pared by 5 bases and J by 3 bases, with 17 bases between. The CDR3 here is CASSPGVADNYEQYF. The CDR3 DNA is TGTGCCAGTAGTCCGGGGGTAGCGGACAACTACGAGCAGTACTTC.

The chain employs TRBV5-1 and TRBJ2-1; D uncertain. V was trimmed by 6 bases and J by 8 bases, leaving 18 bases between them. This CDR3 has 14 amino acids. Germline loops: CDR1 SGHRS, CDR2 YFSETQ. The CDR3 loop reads CASTPQCLGDEQFF. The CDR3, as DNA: TGCGCCAGCACCCCTCAGTGCTTAGGAGATGAGCAGTTCTTC.

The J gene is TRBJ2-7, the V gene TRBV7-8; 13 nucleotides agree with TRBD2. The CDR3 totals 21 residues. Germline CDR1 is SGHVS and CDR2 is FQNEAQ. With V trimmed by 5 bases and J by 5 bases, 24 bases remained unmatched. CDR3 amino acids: CASSPKRGDSGLAGISNEQYF. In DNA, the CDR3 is TGTGCCAGCAGCCCCAAAAGGGGGGATTCGGGACTAGCGGGAATTAGCAACGAGCAGTACTTC.

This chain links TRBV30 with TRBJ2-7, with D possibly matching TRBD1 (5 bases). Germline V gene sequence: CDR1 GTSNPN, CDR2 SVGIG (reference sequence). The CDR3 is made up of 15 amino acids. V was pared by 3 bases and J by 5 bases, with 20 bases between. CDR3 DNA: TGTGCCTGGAGAGGTCCTTCTAGGGGCCGACACGAGCAGTACTTC. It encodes CAWRGPSRGRHEQYF.

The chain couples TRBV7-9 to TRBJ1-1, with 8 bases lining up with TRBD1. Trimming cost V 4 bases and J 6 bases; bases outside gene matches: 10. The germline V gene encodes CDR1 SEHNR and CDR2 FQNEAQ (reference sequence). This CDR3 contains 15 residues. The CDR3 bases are TGTGCCAGCAGCTCTGCGACAGGGGCGGGATCTGAAGCTTTCTTT. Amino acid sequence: CASSSATGAGSEAFF.